This T cell receptor beta chain was found in a study of blood T cells in healthy people across ages. Across the study: There was about one barcoded beta molecule captured by template switching per two T cells.

The CDR3 is 17 amino acids. Looked up from germline, CDR1 is SGHTA and CDR2 is FQGNSA. Combining a sample-barcoded 5' primer with a J-beta primer mix, a second PCR ran for roughly 6 to 12 cycles. Every cDNA molecule carried a tag from a template-switch adaptor bearing 12 random nucleotides. TCRdb re-called the 5' RACE reads through MiXCR, storing one row per CDR3 protein. In the table there are 1.4 million or so distinct CDR3 sequences, 35% to 45% of which are singletons. Concerning this clonotype itself: Its antigen is not known. One junction end disagrees with the germline gene, perhaps due to a read error.

Whole-study results and caveats: Bulk PBMC profiling left naive and antigen-experienced comparisons inconclusive.

Those donating, healthy Caucasian individuals from Russia, were aged about 6 to 100. This chain links TRBV7-2 with TRBJ1-2, with 8 positions matching TRBD1. Input material: blood. The clonotype was recovered from a woman between 18 and 29 years old in good health. The CDR3 DNA is TGTGTCAGCAGCTTAGCGACGGGGCAGGGGGCACCAGGCGGCTACACCTTC. This gives the protein CVSSLATGQGAPGGYTF.